This TCR gamma chain stems from a study of γδ T cells in repeated Plasmodium falciparum infection. There are 17 residues in the CDR3. Germline loops: CDR1 GITISATS, CDR2 ISYDGTV (reference sequence). Gammadelta T cells were flow-sorted from PBMC into Vgamma9/Vdelta2+ and Vdelta2-negative populations for bulk analysis. TCRdb reprocessed the multiplex PCR reads using CATT. The table includes around 24,000 gamma-chain clones, 3% detected once. This clone showed up many times. This likely came from a read error, as a far larger clone is one base away. The sample carries other DNA sequences with the same CDR3.

V gene TRGV9 combines with J gene TRGJP. The J gene, missing from TCRdb, was assigned here through DNA to germline matching. The TCR was taken from a pool of human donors (malaria-infected and uninfected, not separated). Sequenced sample: gamma-delta T cells from blood. The CDR3 sequence: CALWEAPQELGKKIKVF. In DNA, the CDR3 is TGTGCCTTGTGGGAGGCACCGCAAGAGCTGGGCAAAAAAATCAAGGTATTT.